The 12 T cell receptor beta chains below all came from one sample that was sequenced in a study of T-cell memory formation after mild COVID-19. From the 5' RACE reads, TCRdb called clonotypes with MiXCR, one entry per CDR3 protein. The table records roughly 560,000 distinct CDR3 sequences, just over 20% of them present only once. The sequencing input was PBMCs or a T cell subset sorted from them (not recorded which). Receptor source: an adult woman who had mild COVID-19 (a few samples of this study predate the infection). Cell type and time point are not known.

The chain joins TRBV12-3 or TRBV12-4 to TRBJ2-1; TRBD2 agrees at 10 bases. This CDR3 is built from 16 residues. The V and J ends lost 3 bases and 4 bases, in that order; junction bases with no gene match: 6. The CDR3 DNA reads as TGTGCCAGCAGTTTTATCGGGACTAGCGCTTACAATGAGCAGTTCTTC. Translating gives CASSFIGTSAYNEQFF.

The chain recombines TRBV20-1 with TRBJ2-1; D might be TRBD2 (5 bases). V was cut by 0 bases and J by 5 bases, with 14 bases left in between. There are 15 residues in the CDR3. Germline V lookup: CDR1 DFQATT, CDR2 SNEGSKA (reference sequence). For the CDR3, the DNA is TGCAGTGCTAGAGATCGGGCTAGCAGCCACAATGAGCAGTTCTTC. Its translation: CSARDRASSHNEQFF.

The J gene is TRBJ2-3, the V gene TRBV20-1; TRBD2 is a possible D gene (6 bases). The CDR3 spans 17 residues. Trimming took 6 bases from V and 4 from J, leaving 26 bases between them. The V gene's germline CDR1 is DFQATT and CDR2 SNEGSKA (reference sequence). CDR3 protein: CSALGQAGPRDADTQYF. CDR3 bases: TGCAGTGCCTTAGGTCAGGCGGGGCCCCGGGACGCAGATACGCAGTATTTT.

This clonotype occurred a few times. This sequence joins TRBV12-3 or TRBV12-4 and TRBJ2-5, with TRBD1 identical over 10 bases. The CDR3 spans 16 residues. The V and J ends lost 3 bases and 3 bases, in that order; junction bases with no gene match: 7. DNA for the CDR3: TGTGCCAGCAGTTTTTCTGCGGGACAGGGGAAAGAGACCCAGTACTTC. It is translated as CASSFSAGQGKETQYF.

This clonotype was observed a handful of times. The chain combines TRBV7-2 with TRBJ2-3; the match to TRBD2 covers 16 bases. V was clipped by 5 bases and J by 5 bases; unmatched bases: 7. Germline CDR1 and CDR2: SGHTA and FQGNSA. This CDR3 contains 17 residues. For the CDR3, the DNA is TGTGCCAGCAGCCCGGGACTAGCGGGAGGGCTTAGAGATACGCAGTATTTT. It codes for CASSPGLAGGLRDTQYF.

This clonotype appeared a few times. The CDR3 does not end in the conserved phenylalanine or tryptophan, so this is likely a read error. It is unclear where the CDR3 begins or ends on the DNA, so no DNA is shown, and the CDR3 is as TCRdb lists it. The gene calls are TRBV7-9 and TRBJ2-7; the table's D gene call, TRBD1, was not cross checked with the DNA. The germline gives CDR1 SEHNR, CDR2 FQNEAQ (reference sequence). The CDR3 has 11 residues if both end residues are counted. The CDR3 spells CASSSGTESFL.

This clonotype came up once. The rearrangement links TRBV18 to TRBJ1-4; no clear D. Trimming cost V 0 bases and J 7 bases, with 9 bases left between them. The CDR3 totals 14 residues. Germline lookup yields CDR1 KGHSH and CDR2 LQKENI. The CDR3 DNA reads TGTGCCAGCTCACCACCGATGGGGAGTGAAAAACTGTTTTTT. Protein product: CASSPPMGSEKLFF.

This clonotype has ten or more counts. V gene TRBV12-3 or TRBV12-4 combines with J gene TRBJ2-2, with D possibly TRBD2 on 6 matching bases. The CDR3 is 15 residues long. Deletions cut 3 bases from V and 4 bases from J, with 12 bases between. As DNA, the CDR3 is TGTGCCAGCAGTTTGGGGCAGGGAGGCACCGGGGAGCTGTTTTTT. Protein product: CASSLGQGGTGELFF.

The V gene is TRBV2, the J gene TRBJ2-1, with 9 bases identical to TRBD2. Germline CDR1 and CDR2: SNHLY and FYNNEI. Unmatched junction bases numbered 15, after V lost 6 bases and J lost 0 bases. The CDR3 length is 19 residues. The CDR3 DNA follows: TGTGCCAGCAGGGCCGGGGGAAGCGGGGGGCCGAGCTCCTACAATGAGCAGTTCTTC. Its translation: CASRAGGSGGPSSYNEQFF.

This sequence joins TRBV20-1 and TRBJ1-1, with no clear D. With 3 bases removed from V and 0 bases from J, the gap between germline ends came to 11 bases. Germline values: CDR1 DFQATT, CDR2 SNEGSKA (reference sequence). This CDR3 is 14 amino acids long. CDR3 in DNA: TGCAGTGCTAGCAACAATCTTATGAACACTGAAGCTTTCTTT. It specifies CSASNNLMNTEAFF.

The J gene is TRBJ2-7, the V gene TRBV20-1, with 10 bases aligning to TRBD1. The CDR3 contains 14 residues. V shed 5 bases, J shed 3 bases, and the junction held 7 bases outside the gene matches. Germline assignment: CDR1 DFQATT and CDR2 SNEGSKA (reference sequence). CDR3 bases: TGCAGTGCTTTAACTAGGACAGGGGGCTACGAGCAGTACTTC. Amino acid sequence: CSALTRTGGYEQYF.

The chain combines TRBV5-1 with TRBJ2-7, with TRBD1 identical over 11 bases. There are 16 residues in the CDR3. V shed 4 bases and J 1 base; nucleotides not matched to a gene: 7. Per germline, CDR1 SGHRS and CDR2 YFSETQ. For the CDR3, the DNA is TGCGCCAGCAGCCTAGCCGGGACAGGGGGTTCCTACGAGCAGTACTTC. Translated, it gives CASSLAGTGGSYEQYF.